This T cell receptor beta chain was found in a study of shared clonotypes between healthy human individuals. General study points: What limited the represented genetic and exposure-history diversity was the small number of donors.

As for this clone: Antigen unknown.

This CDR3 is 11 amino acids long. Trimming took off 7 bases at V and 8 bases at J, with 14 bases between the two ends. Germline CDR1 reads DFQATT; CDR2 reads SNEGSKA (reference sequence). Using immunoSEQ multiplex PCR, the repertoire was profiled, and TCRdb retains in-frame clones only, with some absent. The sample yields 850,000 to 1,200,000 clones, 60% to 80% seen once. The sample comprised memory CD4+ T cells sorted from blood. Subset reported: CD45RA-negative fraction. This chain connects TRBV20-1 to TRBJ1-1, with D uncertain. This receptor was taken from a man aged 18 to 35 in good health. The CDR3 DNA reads TGCAGTGGGGTTCTCGGGCGCGAAGCTTTCTTT. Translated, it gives CSGVLGREAFF.